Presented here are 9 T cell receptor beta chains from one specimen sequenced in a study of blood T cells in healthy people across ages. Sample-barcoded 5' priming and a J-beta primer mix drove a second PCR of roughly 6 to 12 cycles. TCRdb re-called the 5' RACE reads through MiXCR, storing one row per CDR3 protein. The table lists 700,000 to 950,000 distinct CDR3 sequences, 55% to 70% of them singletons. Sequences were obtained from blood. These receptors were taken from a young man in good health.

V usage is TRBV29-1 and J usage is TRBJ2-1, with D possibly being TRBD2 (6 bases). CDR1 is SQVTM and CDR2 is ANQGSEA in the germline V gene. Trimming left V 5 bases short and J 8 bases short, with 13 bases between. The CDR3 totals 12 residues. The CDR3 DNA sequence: TGCAGCGTTAGGCCCTCGGGGGATGAGCAGTTCTTC. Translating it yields CSVRPSGDEQFF.

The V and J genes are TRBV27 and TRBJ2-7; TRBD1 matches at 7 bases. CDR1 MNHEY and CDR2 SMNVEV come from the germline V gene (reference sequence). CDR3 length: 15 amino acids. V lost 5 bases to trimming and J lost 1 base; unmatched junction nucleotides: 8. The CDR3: CASSTRQDRSYEQYF. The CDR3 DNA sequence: TGTGCCAGCAGTACGCGCCAGGACAGGTCCTACGAGCAGTACTTC.

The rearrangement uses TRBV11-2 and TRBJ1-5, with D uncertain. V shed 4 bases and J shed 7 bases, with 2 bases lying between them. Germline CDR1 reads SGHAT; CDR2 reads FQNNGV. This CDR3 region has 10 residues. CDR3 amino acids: CASSSQPQHF. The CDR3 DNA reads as TGTGCCAGCAGCTCCCAGCCCCAGCATTTT.

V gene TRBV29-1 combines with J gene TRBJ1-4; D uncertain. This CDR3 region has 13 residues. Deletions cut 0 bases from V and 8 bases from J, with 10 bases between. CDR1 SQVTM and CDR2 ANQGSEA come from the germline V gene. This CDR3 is CSVEDRAEEKLFF. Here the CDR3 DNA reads TGCAGCGTTGAAGATCGGGCTGAGGAAAAACTGTTTTTT.

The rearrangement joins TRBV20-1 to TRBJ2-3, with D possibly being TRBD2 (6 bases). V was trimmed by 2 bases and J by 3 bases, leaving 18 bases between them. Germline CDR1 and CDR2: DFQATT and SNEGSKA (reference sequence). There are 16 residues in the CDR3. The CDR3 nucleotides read TGCAGTGCTAGATCCGGTTCGGGAGTCCCGACAGATACGCAGTATTTT. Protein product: CSARSGSGVPTDTQYF.

In DNA, the CDR3 is TGTGCCAGCAGCCAATCTGGTGTGGCTGAAGCTTTCTTT. Amino acid sequence: CASSQSGVAEAFF. V and J are TRBV3-1 and TRBJ1-1, with D uncertain. V lost 2 bases and J 6 bases, leaving 10 bases between the germline ends. This CDR3 comprises 13 residues. Germline V gene sequence: CDR1 LGHDT, CDR2 YNNKEL (reference sequence).

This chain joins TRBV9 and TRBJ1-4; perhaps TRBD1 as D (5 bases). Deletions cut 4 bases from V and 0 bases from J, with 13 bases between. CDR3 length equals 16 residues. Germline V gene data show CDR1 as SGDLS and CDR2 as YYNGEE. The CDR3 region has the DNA TGTGCCAGCAGCCTTACCTTGGGGGCAACTAATGAAAAACTGTTTTTT. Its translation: CASSLTLGATNEKLFF.

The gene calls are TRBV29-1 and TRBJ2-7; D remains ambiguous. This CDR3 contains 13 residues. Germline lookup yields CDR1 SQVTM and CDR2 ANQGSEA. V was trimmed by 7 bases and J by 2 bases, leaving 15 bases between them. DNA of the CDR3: TGCAGCGCCCGGAACGCGCCTACCTACGAGCAGTACTTC. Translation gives CSARNAPTYEQYF.

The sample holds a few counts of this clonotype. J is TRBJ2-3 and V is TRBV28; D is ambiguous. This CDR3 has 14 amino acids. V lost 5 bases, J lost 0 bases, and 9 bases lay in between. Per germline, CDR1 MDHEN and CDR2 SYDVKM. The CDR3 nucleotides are TGTGCCAGCAGTATTGGCCCTAGCACAGATACGCAGTATTTT. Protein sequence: CASSIGPSTDTQYF.